This T cell receptor (beta chain) emerged from a study of T cell responses to AZD1222 COVID-19 vaccine. Study findings and constraints: Scientists sampled the repertoires only once the peak T cell response had passed. When two AZD1222 doses had been given, Spike-specific TCR breadth and depth rose. Seropositivity was recorded at baseline in only a handful of AZD1222 recipients.

Note on this clone: Its antigen is not known.

Repertoires were generated with immunoSEQ multiplex PCR, while TCRdb's copy carries only in-frame clones and drops some. The sample includes 200,000 or so clones, over 85% of them seen just once. Germline V gives CDR1 MNHEY, CDR2 SVGEGT. The CDR3 is made up of 15 amino acids. The V and J ends lost 2 bases and 5 bases respectively, with 13 bases between them. Second-dose timings of about 4 or about 12 weeks were pooled. The sequence was obtained from an adult who received the AZD1222 COVID-19 vaccine. The sample consisted of peripheral blood, taken 28 days after the second AZD1222 dose. This sequence joins TRBV6-2 or TRBV6-3 and TRBJ1-5; possible D gene TRBD1, 5 bases. The CDR3 bases are TGTGCCAGCAGTTACGAGGCGACAGCCTATCAGCCCCAGCATTTT. Amino acids: CASSYEATAYQPQHF.